The text below deals with one TCR beta chain. The antigen remains unidentified. TCRdb ran MiXCR on the reads and lists one entry per CDR3 protein. The sample includes fewer than 200,000 distinct CDR3 sequences, 20% to 25% of them seen just once. These data come from a study of T cell repertoires in cytomegalovirus infection. The sequence was obtained from a human donor in good health (CMV status not recorded). Some clones in this sample may be carry-over from other donors' samples. The source material was CD8+ T cells from cultured PBMCs, sampled from culture after CMV antigen stimulation.

This CDR3 is CASSYGGQGLNQPQHF. CDR3 coding DNA: TGTGCCAGCAGTTATGGCGGGCAGGGCCTCAATCAGCCCCAGCATTTT. The V and J genes are TRBV6-2 or TRBV6-3 and TRBJ1-5; tentative D call: TRBD1 (5 bases). The CDR3 runs to 16 residues. CDR1 and CDR2 (germline): MNHEY, SVGEGT. The ends were cut back, 3 bases at V and 3 bases at J, with 15 bases in the middle.